The 23 T cell receptor beta chains below come from one sample, sequenced in a study of memory CD4+ T cells and cytomegalovirus serostatus. Single viable CD3+CD4+CD8-CD45RO+ cells were sorted as the memory CD4+ T cells. Libraries were prepared by immunoSEQ multiplex PCR; TCRdb keeps only in-frame clonotypes and omits some of them. The data contain about 52,000 clones, around four fifths of them singletons. Sequencing input: memory CD4+ T cells from blood. All receptors derive from an adult in good health and CMV-seropositive.

This clone showed up just once. V is TRBV9 and J is TRBJ1-3; no reliable D call. The germline V gene has CDR1 SGDLS and CDR2 YYNGEE. V was pared by 7 bases and J by 4 bases, with 15 bases between. CDR3 size: 14 residues. The CDR3 DNA follows: TGTGCCAGCGCTACCGGGGTTTGGGGAAACACCATATATTTT. The encoded protein is CASATGVWGNTIYF.

The chain combines TRBV5-1 with TRBJ1-1; no clear D gene. The CDR3 consists of 13 residues. The V end lost 1 base, the J end lost 10 bases, and 14 bases lay between the germline ends. Germline V gene sequence: CDR1 SGHRS, CDR2 YFSETQ. CDR3 bases: TGCGCCAGCAGCTTGTCCGGACCCCCGGTAGCTTTCTTT. This sequence encodes CASSLSGPPVAFF.

CDR3 amino acids: CASSYDSSGTDTQYF. CDR3 bases: TGTGCCAGCAGCTACGACTCTAGCGGCACAGATACGCAGTATTTT. This chain uses TRBV7-2 with TRBJ2-3, with a weak D call TRBD2 (6 bases). CDR3 size: 15 residues. Germline CDR1 SGHTA, CDR2 FQGNSA. With 4 bases removed from V and 1 base from J, the gap between germline ends came to 12 bases.

This sequence joins TRBV5-5 and TRBJ1-6; no firm D call. Deletions cut 2 bases from V and 7 bases from J, with 13 bases between. The CDR3 has 15 residues. The V gene's germline CDR1 is SGHKS and CDR2 YYEKEE (reference sequence). DNA of the CDR3: TGTGCCAGCAGCTTCCAGACACTCGGGAATTCACCCCTCCACTTT. It codes for CASSFQTLGNSPLHF.

CDR3 protein: CASSLAGQYSGNTIYF. The DNA for the CDR3 is TGTGCCAGCAGCTTAGCCGGACAGTACTCTGGAAACACCATATATTTT. The rearrangement joins TRBV7-9 to TRBJ1-3, with D possibly TRBD1 on 6 matching bases. Germline V CDR1 and CDR2: SEHNR, FQNEAQ (reference sequence). The length of the CDR3 is 16 residues. Trimming left V 0 bases short and J 0 bases short, with 9 bases between.

The chain links TRBV19 to TRBJ2-2; possible D gene TRBD2, 6 bases. Germline assignment: CDR1 LNHDA and CDR2 SQIVND (reference sequence). The CDR3 covers 16 residues. V was clipped by 3 bases and J by 6 bases, with 17 bases between them. The chain's CDR3 is CASSMYGGRTAGELFF. The CDR3 coding sequence is TGTGCCAGTAGTATGTACGGGGGACGAACCGCCGGGGAGCTGTTTTTT.

This chain links TRBV28 with TRBJ1-3; 7 bases agree with TRBD1. The CDR3 spans 16 residues. Germline V gives CDR1 MDHEN, CDR2 SYDVKM. The junction had 9 bases not matched to a gene; V was cut back by 5 bases and J by 2 bases. CDR3: CASSTRRQGAGNTIYF. Here the CDR3 DNA reads TGTGCCAGCAGTACCAGAAGACAGGGCGCTGGAAACACCATATATTTT.

The J gene is TRBJ2-2, the V gene TRBV11-2, with TRBD2 identical over 12 bases. V lost 0 bases and J lost 5; bases outside the gene matches: 4. This CDR3 region has 17 residues. CDR1 and CDR2 from the germline V gene are SGHAT and FQNNGV. The CDR3 region is CASSLDRGTSGTGELFF. CDR3 DNA: TGTGCCAGCAGCTTAGATCGCGGGACTAGCGGGACCGGGGAGCTGTTTTTT.

The chain has TRBV19 and TRBJ2-7; tentatively, D is TRBD2 (6 bases). This CDR3 has 16 residues. Germline CDR1 reads LNHDA; CDR2 reads SQIVND (reference sequence). The germline V and J ends were trimmed by 3 bases and 7 bases, with 22 bases remaining between them. The DNA of the CDR3 is TGTGCCAGTAGTATGGGCCGGGGGACCGGGGGTGCGGAGCAGTACTTC. The encoded protein is CASSMGRGTGGAEQYF.

For this clone: Relative to the germline gene, one junction end is altered; a read error may explain this. The chain carries TRBV5-1 and TRBJ1-1, with 8 bases aligning to TRBD1. The CDR3 length is 16 residues. The germline V gene has CDR1 SGHRS and CDR2 YFSETQ. DNA for the CDR3: TGCGCCAGCTGCTTGGGGCAGGGGGCGCGTATAACTGAAGCTTTCTTT. Its protein product is CASCLGQGARITEAFF.

The rearrangement joins TRBV29-1 to TRBJ2-1; TRBD2 aligns across 8 bases. The V segment lost 4 bases and the J segment 0 bases; nucleotides outside the gene matches: 2. From germline, CDR1 is SQVTM and CDR2 ANQGSEA. This CDR3 region has 14 residues. The CDR3 DNA reads TGCAGCGTTGGGGCGGGGGGCTCCTACAATGAGCAGTTCTTC. It codes for CSVGAGGSYNEQFF.

The J gene is TRBJ2-1, the V gene TRBV11-2; 7 bases are a match to TRBD2. Germline CDR1 and CDR2: SGHAT and FQNNGV. The trim removed 5 bases at V and 8 bases at J, leaving 6 bases unmatched. The CDR3 has 13 residues. CDR3 region: CASSPTSLYEQFF. The CDR3, as DNA: TGTGCCAGCAGCCCGACTAGCCTGTATGAGCAGTTCTTC.

The chain is built from TRBV14 and TRBJ2-1; no firm D call. The CDR3 extends over 15 amino acids. Germline CDR1 reads SGHDN; CDR2 reads FVKESK. V lost 3 bases and J 7 bases, leaving 16 bases between the germline ends. CDR3 nucleotides: TGTGCCAGCAGCCAGATGATGGGTCTAGTGAATGAGCAGTTCTTC. It codes for CASSQMMGLVNEQFF.

This clone was seen once. The chain employs TRBV6-5 and TRBJ2-5, with D tentatively TRBD2 (6 bases). The CDR3 extends over 14 amino acids. Trimming stripped 6 bases from V and 5 bases from J, with 16 bases between. The V gene's germline CDR1 is MNHEY and CDR2 SVGAGI. In DNA form, the CDR3 reads TGTGCCAGCAGCGTGACTAGGAGTGGGGAGACCCAGTACTTC. The encoded protein is CASSVTRSGETQYF.

The chain is built from TRBV28 and TRBJ1-2; a possible D gene is TRBD1 (5 bases). The CDR3 is made up of 14 amino acids. The V and J ends lost 1 base and 4 bases respectively, with 10 bases between them. CDR1 and CDR2 from the germline V gene are MDHEN and SYDVKM. DNA for the CDR3: TGTGCCAGCAGTTTATCGCGGGGGGGCTATGGCTACACCTTC. Translating gives CASSLSRGGYGYTF.

This clone was detected only a few times. The chain combines TRBV18 with TRBJ2-1; 7 bases agree with TRBD2. Germline V lookup: CDR1 KGHSH, CDR2 LQKENI. The CDR3 has 17 amino acids. Trimming removed 3 bases from V and 1 base from J; junction bases left unmatched: 9. CDR3 amino acids: CASSPELAQSSYNEQFF. The DNA of the CDR3 is TGTGCCAGCTCACCCGAACTAGCGCAAAGTTCCTACAATGAGCAGTTCTTC.

This chain joins TRBV5-6 and TRBJ1-2; no clear D. CDR1 SGHDT and CDR2 YYEEEE come from the germline V gene. CDR3 length: 12 residues. The ends were cut back, 4 bases at V and 6 bases at J, with 10 bases in the middle. The CDR3 region has the DNA TGTGCCAGCAGCCGCGACACAGATGGCTACACCTTC. Amino acids: CASSRDTDGYTF.

The V gene is TRBV19, the J gene TRBJ2-7; TRBD2 matches at 11 bases. The trim removed 5 bases at V and 5 bases at J, leaving 8 bases unmatched. Per the germline V gene, CDR1 is LNHDA and CDR2 is SQIVND (reference sequence). The CDR3 has 15 residues. The CDR3 nucleotides are TGTGCCAGTAGTTTAACTAGCGGGGGACGGCACGAGCAGTACTTC. Amino acid sequence: CASSLTSGGRHEQYF.

V gene TRBV6-5 combines with J gene TRBJ2-2, with no clear D. The CDR3 runs to 14 residues. Germline V CDR1 and CDR2: MNHEY, SVGAGI. The V end was cut by 2 bases, the J end by 2 bases, with 6 bases between. CDR3 residues: CASSYGPNTGELFF. CDR3 nucleotide sequence: TGTGCCAGCAGTTACGGCCCAAACACCGGGGAGCTGTTTTTT.

This sequence joins TRBV28 and TRBJ1-5; D is ambiguous. The germline gives CDR1 MDHEN, CDR2 SYDVKM. V dropped 2 bases and J dropped 0 bases, with 11 bases sitting between them. The CDR3 is 16 residues long. The CDR3 DNA is TGTGCCAGCAGTTTAGTTAGAGTTCTTAGCAATCAGCCCCAGCATTTT. It translates to CASSLVRVLSNQPQHF.

The gene calls are TRBV6-5 and TRBJ1-2; 7 positions match TRBD1. CDR1 and CDR2 (germline): MNHEY, SVGAGI. The CDR3 length is 13 residues. V gave up 6 bases and J gave up 0 bases; unmatched junction bases: 1. The CDR3 reads CASRTGANYGYTF. CDR3 coding DNA: TGTGCCAGCAGAACAGGGGCTAACTATGGCTACACCTTC.

V usage is TRBV4-1 and J usage is TRBJ1-1; TRBD1 matches at 7 bases. V lost 0 bases to trimming and J lost 4 bases; unmatched junction nucleotides: 8. CDR3 length: 16 residues. Germline CDR1 is MGHRA and CDR2 is YSYEKL. CDR3 residues: CASSQEPTGATTEAFF. CDR3 bases: TGCGCCAGCAGCCAAGAACCTACAGGGGCCACCACTGAAGCTTTCTTT.

This clone came up a few times. The chain couples TRBV6-1 to TRBJ2-7, with a tentative D call TRBD1 (5 bases). The V and J ends lost 6 bases and 2 bases respectively, with 11 bases between them. Germline V lookup: CDR1 MNHNS, CDR2 SASEGT. The CDR3 is 13 residues long. The CDR3 loop is CASSGQSTYEQYF. In DNA form, the CDR3 reads TGTGCCAGCAGCGGACAATCCACCTACGAGCAGTACTTC.